This TCR beta chain was documented in a study of response to subunit inactivated influenza vaccine (dated by TCRdb to the late 2010s). Notes on the research overall: The study used deep quantitative T cell receptor repertoire profiling to track responses to a trivalent subunit inactivated influenza vaccine. The full study reports these points: The authors proposed that each seasonal influenza vaccination may bring in only a limited number of new T cells.

A remark on this clonotype: The antigen it recognizes is unknown. The junction does not match germline at one end; this may be a read error.

Taken from the germline V gene (reference sequence), the CDR1 and CDR2 loops are DFQATT and SNEGSKA. The CDR3 runs 11 amino acids, cysteine and phenylalanine included. Only the CDR3 part of the read is kept: 33 bases, read in frame from the first base. Libraries came from RT-PCR. TCRdb lists the instrument as Illumina HiSeq 2500. TCRdb reran the public reads through fastp at Q25 and MiXCR, keeping productive beta chains. CDR3 protein duplicates are merged, each entry listing the most common genes and DNA. The sample yields approximately 680,000 distinct CDR3 sequences; about 15% were counted once. The top ten hold 11% of the sample.

The sequence joins TRBV20-1 to TRBJ2-1, and TRBD1 aligns with 7 junction nucleotides. This TCR was sampled from a man between 50 and 59 years old who received an inactivated influenza vaccine. Donor details come from another sample of the same person, matched by shared clones. Specimen: PBMCs from blood, collected less than 13 days after vaccination. The sequenced DNA: TGCAGTGCGAGAGGGAGCCAGGGGGAGTTCTTC. Translated, it gives CSARGSQGEFF.